This entry concerns a single T cell receptor (beta chain). Its antigen remains unknown. Profiling relied on immunoSEQ multiplex PCR, and the TCRdb table lists in-frame clones only, not all of them. This sample has 9,500 to 10,000 clones; about 90% occur once, and the top ten carry roughly a sixth. The data originate from a study of T cells in localized non-small cell lung cancer. Findings of the study overall: Adjacent lung had a median approximately 57 of the 100 largest tumor clones.

V lost 11 bases, J lost 10 bases, and 17 bases stayed unmatched. The germline CDR1 and CDR2 sequences are MNHEY and SVGAGI. The length of the CDR3 is 15 residues. The receptor was derived from a male donor older than 55 with stage III squamous cell lung carcinoma. The chain joins TRBV6-5 to TRBJ1-6; 7 bases are a match to TRBD1. The sequences come from peripheral blood, collected before any cancer treatment. CDR3 sequence reads: CACSTGRGFGSPLHF. CDR3 nucleotides: TGTGCCTGTTCGACAGGGAGAGGGTTCGGGTCACCCCTCCACTTT.